Shown below are 31 T cell receptor beta chains from a single sample sequenced in a study of T cell responses to AZD1222 COVID-19 vaccine. The data were produced by immunoSEQ multiplex PCR, yet TCRdb's version contains in-frame clones alone and is incomplete. This sample has 95,000 to 100,000 clones, with 90% found just once. The material was peripheral blood, obtained on day 0 of AZD1222 vaccination. Every receptor here comes from an adult in good health.

This chain joins TRBV7-9 and TRBJ1-1; D may be TRBD1 (5 bases). The germline V and J ends were trimmed by 5 bases and 3 bases, with 16 bases remaining between them. The germline V gene encodes CDR1 SEHNR and CDR2 FQNEAQ (reference sequence). There are 15 residues in the CDR3. CDR3: CASSPGQEGHTEAFF. CDR3 nucleotide sequence: TGTGCCAGCAGCCCGGGCCAGGAGGGGCACACTGAAGCTTTCTTT.

V is TRBV19 and J is TRBJ1-1, with 7 nucleotides matching TRBD1. The CDR3 totals 15 residues. Germline loops: CDR1 LNHDA, CDR2 SQIVND (reference sequence). Unmatched junction bases numbered 9, after V lost 5 bases and J lost 3 bases. The CDR3 nucleotides are TGTGCCAGTAGTTCCATGACAGGGTGGGACACTGAAGCTTTCTTT. It translates to CASSSMTGWDTEAFF.

The chain links TRBV30 to TRBJ1-6, with TRBD1 as a possible D gene (6 bases). CDR1 is GTSNPN and CDR2 is SVGIG in the germline V gene (reference sequence). V lost 1 base to trimming and J lost 8 bases, with 9 bases between them. This CDR3 is 13 amino acids long. The chain's CDR3 is CAWSGHRDSPLHF. The CDR3 nucleotides are TGTGCCTGGAGTGGACACAGGGATTCACCCCTCCACTTT.

The V gene is TRBV7-7, the J gene TRBJ2-2; D uncertain. The ends were cut back, 1 base at V and 7 bases at J, with 7 bases in the middle. Germline CDR1 and CDR2: SSHAT and FNYEAQ (reference sequence). CDR3 length: 13 residues. The chain's CDR3 is CASSLERHGELFF. The CDR3 region has the DNA TGTGCCAGCAGCTTAGAGCGTCACGGGGAGCTGTTTTTT.

The rearrangement links TRBV2 to TRBJ1-5, with 9 bases identical to TRBD1. V dropped 6 bases and J dropped 4; count of bases not matched to a gene: 7. CDR1 is SNHLY, CDR2 FYNNEI, per germline. CDR3 size: 15 residues. CDR3 residues: CASSAPGTGNQPQHF. DNA for the CDR3: TGTGCCAGCAGCGCTCCCGGGACAGGGAATCAGCCCCAGCATTTT.

This chain links TRBV19 with TRBJ2-7; 7 bases fit TRBD1. Germline V lookup: CDR1 LNHDA, CDR2 SQIVND (reference sequence). The CDR3 extends over 14 amino acids. The junction had 6 bases not matched to a gene; V was cut back by 3 bases and J by 4 bases. DNA of the CDR3: TGTGCCAGTAGTATTCGGAGCAGGGGGTACGAGCAGTACTTC. Amino acids: CASSIRSRGYEQYF.

The gene calls are TRBV12-3 or TRBV12-4 and TRBJ1-5; possibly TRBD1 for D (5 bases). The CDR3 runs 12 residues. Trimming took off 4 bases at V and 5 bases at J, with 6 bases between the two ends. CDR3 nucleotides: TGTGCCAGCAGTTGGGGGGATCAGCCCCAGCATTTT. Translated: CASSWGDQPQHF.

The chain is built from TRBV29-1 and TRBJ1-1; D remains ambiguous. The V gene's germline CDR1 is SQVTM and CDR2 ANQGSEA. The CDR3 is made up of 14 amino acids. Trimming took 3 bases from V and 2 from J, leaving 13 bases between them. The CDR3 DNA reads TGCAGCGTTGACCCTCAAAACACAAACACTGAAGCTTTCTTT. Protein: CSVDPQNTNTEAFF.

In DNA form, the CDR3 reads TGTGCCAGCAGCTTGAAGCAGGGTATCCAAGAGACCCAGTACTTC. Translated: CASSLKQGIQETQYF. The rearrangement joins TRBV5-4 to TRBJ2-5, with a possible D match to TRBD1 (5 bases). The germline V and J ends were trimmed by 1 base and 1 base, with 11 bases remaining between them. The CDR3 is 15 amino acids. CDR1 is SGHNT and CDR2 is YYREEE in the germline V gene (reference sequence).

The V and J genes are TRBV4-2 and TRBJ1-1, with D perhaps matching TRBD1 (6 bases). V was clipped by 4 bases and J by 7 bases, with 25 bases between them. Germline assignment: CDR1 LGHNA and CDR2 YNFKEQ. The CDR3 has 17 amino acids. For the CDR3, the DNA is TGTGCCAGCAGCCTGCTGAGTTTCGGGACACTAGGGGGTGAAGCTTTCTTT. This codes for CASSLLSFGTLGGEAFF.

To note about this clone: One end of the junction is discordant with germline, which a read error may explain. The V gene is TRBV3-1 (or the pseudogene TRBV3-2), the J gene TRBJ1-4, with D hard to call. In germline, CDR1 is LGHDT, CDR2 YNNKEL (reference sequence). This CDR3 region has 15 residues. CDR3 DNA: TGTGCCAGCAGCCCTCTAGGCAGAACTAATCAAAAACTGTTTTTT. This codes for CASSPLGRTNQKLFF.

The count of this clone is one. The genes are TRBV3-1 (or the pseudogene TRBV3-2) and TRBJ2-2, with TRBD1 matching 10 bases. The CDR3 runs to 15 residues. CDR1 and CDR2 from the germline V gene are LGHDT and YNNKEL (reference sequence). With V trimmed by 5 bases and J by 6 bases, 6 bases remained unmatched. CDR3 protein: CASSVRDRGAGELFF. The CDR3 bases are TGTGCCAGCAGCGTTCGGGACAGGGGTGCCGGGGAGCTGTTTTTT.

This sequence joins TRBV20-1 and TRBJ2-7; D is possibly TRBD1 or TRBD2 (5 bases each). Germline CDR1 and CDR2: DFQATT and SNEGSKA (reference sequence). V lost 3 bases and J lost 2, with 8 bases in between. The CDR3 has 12 amino acids. This CDR3 reads CSASGGAYEQYF. The CDR3, as DNA: TGCAGTGCTAGTGGGGGTGCCTACGAGCAGTACTTC.

The V call is TRBV24-1, the J call TRBJ2-2; D is possibly TRBD2 (5 bases). V gave up 3 bases and J gave up 4 bases, with 11 bases separating them. Per germline, CDR1 KGHDR and CDR2 SFDVKD. The CDR3 is 15 amino acids. CDR3 sequence: CATSDPRGITGELFF. The CDR3 DNA follows: TGTGCCACCAGTGATCCTAGAGGGATCACCGGGGAGCTGTTTTTT.

The CDR3 sequence: CATRDRLNTEAFF. CDR3 DNA: TGCGCCACACGGGACAGATTGAACACTGAAGCTTTCTTT. This rearrangement joins TRBV10-2 to TRBJ1-1, with 7 bases lining up with TRBD1. This CDR3 spans 13 amino acids. Germline V CDR1 and CDR2: WSHSY, SAAADI. V lost 10 bases and J lost 0; bases outside the gene matches: 5.

The chain joins TRBV7-2 to TRBJ1-2; D unresolved. Trimming cost V 5 bases and J 4 bases, with 5 bases left between them. The CDR3 extends over 11 amino acids. The germline CDR1 and CDR2 sequences are SGHTA and FQGNSA. DNA for the CDR3: TGTGCCAGCAGCATTATCTATGGCTACACCTTC. Residues: CASSIIYGYTF.

This chain connects TRBV7-7 to TRBJ1-5; D perhaps matches TRBD1 (6 bases). Between the trimmed V and J ends, which lost 3 bases and 1 base, there was a span of 16 bases. Germline V gene data show CDR1 as SSHAT and CDR2 as FNYEAQ (reference sequence). The CDR3 sequence is 17 residues long. This CDR3 reads CASSFNDDRSSNQPQHF. The CDR3 DNA is TGTGCCAGCAGCTTCAACGACGACAGGTCCAGCAATCAGCCCCAGCATTTT.

The chain combines TRBV9 with TRBJ1-1; D gene unclear. There are 14 residues in the CDR3. Deletions cut 4 bases from V and 5 bases from J, with 15 bases between. Per germline, CDR1 SGDLS and CDR2 YYNGEE. The CDR3 spells CASSTRPGETEAFF. In DNA form, the CDR3 reads TGTGCCAGCAGCACGCGCCCCGGCGAAACTGAAGCTTTCTTT.

The J gene is TRBJ2-2, the V gene TRBV6-1; no clear D gene. Trimming stripped 0 bases from V and 2 bases from J, with 13 bases between. Germline V gene sequence: CDR1 MNHNS, CDR2 SASEGT. This CDR3 has 17 amino acids. DNA for the CDR3: TGTGCCAGCAGTGAAGCTCCCACTACCCTTAACACCGGGGAGCTGTTTTTT. Translation gives CASSEAPTTLNTGELFF.

This clone was recorded only once. The genes are TRBV19 and TRBJ1-5; D remains ambiguous. Trimming shortened V by 6 bases and J by 3 bases, and 15 bases separated the two germline ends. CDR3 length: 15 residues. Germline V CDR1 and CDR2: LNHDA, SQIVND (reference sequence). As DNA, the CDR3 is TGTGCCAGTAGGTTCGGAATCTCGGACAATCAGCCCCAGCATTTT. Protein sequence: CASRFGISDNQPQHF.

The V gene is TRBV7-8, the J gene TRBJ1-3; D gene ambiguous. The CDR3 is 16 residues long. V was clipped by 2 bases and J by 3 bases, with 14 bases between them. CDR1 is SGHVS and CDR2 is FQNEAQ in the germline V gene. The chain's CDR3 is CASSLWVVPHGNTIYF. The CDR3 DNA follows: TGTGCCAGCAGCTTATGGGTGGTCCCCCATGGAAACACCATATATTTT.

This clone was detected once. The chain joins TRBV18 to TRBJ2-3; 10 bases align to TRBD2. Trimming cost V 3 bases and J 1 base; bases outside gene matches: 4. The V gene's germline CDR1 is KGHSH and CDR2 LQKENI. CDR3 length equals 16 residues. CDR3 nucleotide sequence: TGTGCCAGCTCACCCGCCCTAGCGGGGGGCACAGATACGCAGTATTTT. It is translated as CASSPALAGGTDTQYF.

This chain uses TRBV7-2 with TRBJ1-1; the D gene is possibly TRBD1 (5 bases). Germline CDR1 reads SGHTA; CDR2 reads FQGNSA. This CDR3 is 15 amino acids long. V lost 3 bases, J lost 1 base, and 12 bases lay in between. The CDR3 coding sequence is TGTGCCAGCAGCTTGTCAGGACAACAGAACACTGAAGCTTTCTTT. It specifies CASSLSGQQNTEAFF.

The chain employs TRBV24-1 and TRBJ2-1; no firm D call. The CDR3 loop spans 14 amino acids. Trimming pared 0 bases from V and 7 bases from J, leaving 9 bases between. The germline V gene encodes CDR1 KGHDR and CDR2 SFDVKD. The CDR3 loop reads CATSDLTGRNEQFF. In DNA, the CDR3 is TGTGCCACCAGTGATTTGACTGGTCGTAATGAGCAGTTCTTC.

The chain joins TRBV2 to TRBJ1-4; D not resolved. Germline V gives CDR1 SNHLY, CDR2 FYNNEI. The V end lost 3 bases, the J end lost 11 bases, and 10 bases lay between the germline ends. The CDR3 spans 12 residues. CDR3 region: CASSDPGGKLFF. CDR3 nucleotides: TGTGCCAGCAGTGATCCGGGAGGGAAACTGTTTTTT. Full variable domain (remainder filled in from reference TRBV2 and TRBJ1-4): EPEVTQTPSHQVTQMGQEVILRCVPISNHLYFYWYRQILGQKVEFLVSFYNNEISEKSEIFDDQFSVERPDGSNFTLKIRSTKLEDSAMYFCASSDPGGKLFFGSGTQLSVL.

This clone was recorded a few times. The V and J genes are TRBV24-1 and TRBJ1-1; D is possibly TRBD1 (6 bases). The CDR3 is 15 amino acids. V was cut by 5 bases and J by 1 base, with 13 bases left in between. Germline-derived CDR1 and CDR2 are KGHDR and SFDVKD. The CDR3 here is CATSGAGASNTEAFF. The CDR3 DNA sequence: TGTGCCACCAGTGGGGCAGGGGCTTCGAACACTGAAGCTTTCTTT.

CDR3 region: CASRRDSYDSPLHF. In DNA form, the CDR3 reads TGTGCCAGCAGACGTGACAGTTACGATTCACCCCTCCACTTT. The V call is TRBV6-5, the J call TRBJ1-6; D might be TRBD1 (5 bases). Trimming took 6 bases from V and 8 from J, leaving 14 bases between them. There are 14 residues in the CDR3. Germline V gives CDR1 MNHEY, CDR2 SVGAGI.

The chain recombines TRBV7-9 with TRBJ1-3; D gene ambiguous. The CDR3 has 17 amino acids. Looked up from germline, CDR1 is SEHNR and CDR2 is FQNEAQ (reference sequence). V was trimmed by 5 bases and J by 2 bases, leaving 19 bases between them. The DNA for the CDR3 is TGTGCCAGCAGCCTCTCGGGCATGTCTTCCACTGGAAACACCATATATTTT. It specifies CASSLSGMSSTGNTIYF.

This chain links TRBV27 with TRBJ1-2; a possible D gene is TRBD1 (6 bases). The germline V and J ends were trimmed by 3 bases and 7 bases, with 21 bases remaining between them. Per germline, CDR1 MNHEY and CDR2 SMNVEV (reference sequence). This CDR3 is built from 16 residues. Here the CDR3 DNA reads TGTGCCAGCAGTTTTTCCGGGGGCGGCCCCGTAGGTGGCTACACCTTC. Protein: CASSFSGGGPVGGYTF.

The chain combines TRBV4-1 with TRBJ1-6; D perhaps matches TRBD1 (6 bases). The CDR3 contains 14 residues. Deletions cut 4 bases from V and 7 bases from J, with 11 bases between. Germline-derived CDR1 and CDR2 are MGHRA and YSYEKL. CDR3 loop: CASSPTGLNSPLHF. DNA for the CDR3: TGCGCCAGCAGCCCGACAGGTCTAAATTCACCCCTCCACTTT.

The genes are TRBV7-6 and TRBJ1-1; a possible D gene is TRBD1 (6 bases). The CDR3 runs to 15 residues. V was trimmed by 5 bases and J by 3 bases, leaving 16 bases between them. Germline loops: CDR1 SGHVS, CDR2 FNYEAQ. DNA for the CDR3: TGTGCCAGCAGCCCGTGGCCAGGGGATGACACTGAAGCTTTCTTT. Its translation: CASSPWPGDDTEAFF.